This T cell receptor beta chain is drawn from a study of PD-1 blockade in classical Hodgkin lymphoma. Study-wide points: Factors driving the repertoire differences, possibly disease activity or prior therapy, remain undefined. Reported findings placed baseline TCR diversity lower in newly diagnosed patients (compared with healthy donors).

Profiled with immunoSEQ multiplex PCR; TCRdb holds only in-frame clones, not every one. The sample comprises about 47,000 clones, around 90% of which are singletons, and nearly 5% rests with the top ten. With 6 bases removed from V and 7 bases from J, the gap between germline ends came to 10 bases. From germline, CDR1 is SEHNR and CDR2 FQNEAQ (reference sequence). The CDR3 extends over 12 amino acids. The time point denotes: newly diagnosed, previously untreated cHL patient sample. Comparison relied on PBMCs that came from newly diagnosed, untreated classical Hodgkin lymphoma. As to this clone: Its cognate antigen is unknown.

This sequence joins TRBV7-9 and TRBJ2-1; either TRBD1 or TRBD2 may fit D (6 bases each). Sequencing input: peripheral blood mononuclear cells (PBMCs). The origin of this receptor is a human donor with classical Hodgkin lymphoma. As DNA, the CDR3 is TGTGCCAGCAGACGGGGGCAGAATGAGCAGTTCTTC. It specifies CASRRGQNEQFF.